These 15 T cell receptor beta chains were sequenced from one sample in a study of T cell repertoires in cytomegalovirus infection. TCRdb called the reads again in MiXCR, with one record for every CDR3 protein. The sample yields 900,000 to 950,000 distinct CDR3 sequences, around 29% seen once. The antigens for these receptors are not known. The starting material was cultured CD8+ T cells from PBMCs, obtained from culture after CMV antigen stimulation. The receptors here all came from a human donor in good health (CMV status not recorded). Some clones in this sample may be carry-over from other donors' samples.

A few counts support this clonotype. The chain uses TRBV7-9 and TRBJ1-1; weak D call: TRBD1 (5 bases). V was trimmed by 5 bases and J by 2 bases, leaving 24 bases between them. Germline lookup yields CDR1 SEHNR and CDR2 FQNEAQ (reference sequence). This CDR3 contains 18 residues. CDR3 amino acids: CASSPLRGAFHGNTEAFF. The CDR3 bases are TGTGCCAGCAGCCCCCTCCGTGGGGCGTTCCATGGAAACACTGAAGCTTTCTTT.

The V call is TRBV6-1, the J call TRBJ2-3, with TRBD2 matching over 7 bases. Per the germline V gene, CDR1 is MNHNS and CDR2 is SASEGT. This CDR3 contains 14 residues. Trimming at V came to 6 bases and at J to 4 bases, leaving 7 bases not matched to a gene. The CDR3 loop is CASSDGGFSDTQYF. The DNA of the CDR3 is TGTGCCAGCAGCGACGGGGGGTTCTCAGATACGCAGTATTTT.

This clonotype has a handful of counts. The chain recombines TRBV4-2 with TRBJ2-3; no clear D gene. CDR3 length: 14 residues. V lost 1 base and J 2 bases, leaving 7 bases between the germline ends. Germline V CDR1 and CDR2: LGHNA, YNFKEQ. CDR3 protein: CASSQALVTDTQYF. CDR3 DNA: TGTGCCAGCAGCCAAGCCTTAGTCACAGATACGCAGTATTTT.

The chain is built from TRBV7-9 and TRBJ2-2, with D possibly being TRBD2 (6 bases). The V end lost 5 bases, the J end lost 3 bases, and 16 bases lay between the germline ends. Germline lookup yields CDR1 SEHNR and CDR2 FQNEAQ (reference sequence). The CDR3 length is 16 residues. The CDR3 DNA is TGTGCCAGCAGCCCCCCGGCGGGGTCGGACACCGGGGAGCTGTTTTTT. The encoded protein is CASSPPAGSDTGELFF.

Many counts were recorded for this clonotype. The CDR3 here is CASSLEGAANVLTF. CDR3 sequence (DNA): TGTGCCAGCAGCTTAGAAGGAGCGGCCAACGTCCTGACTTTC. The rearrangement links TRBV7-8 to TRBJ2-6; D gene uncertain. This CDR3 region has 14 residues. The V gene lost 1 base and the J gene lost 6 bases, with 7 bases spanning the gap. Germline lookup yields CDR1 SGHVS and CDR2 FQNEAQ.

The V gene is TRBV29-1, the J gene TRBJ1-2; D is unclear. This CDR3 has 15 residues. Germline CDR1 SQVTM, CDR2 ANQGSEA. Between the trimmed V and J ends, which lost 0 bases and 3 bases, there was a span of 14 bases. The CDR3 loop is CSVEDPAPWDYGYTF. The CDR3 DNA is TGCAGCGTTGAAGATCCCGCGCCTTGGGACTATGGCTACACCTTC. Together with reference TRBV29-1 and TRBJ1-2, the CDR3 gives the full variable domain: SAVISQKPSRDICQRGTSLTIQCQVDSQVTMMFWYRQQPGQSLTLIATANQGSEATYESGFVIDKFPISRPNLTFSTLTVSNMSPEDSSIYLCSVEDPAPWDYGYTFGSGTRLTVV.

This clonotype was found a few times. The genes are TRBV19 and TRBJ2-6; D is undetermined. CDR1 and CDR2 (germline): LNHDA, SQIVND (reference sequence). Trimming left V 5 bases short and J 1 base short, with 18 bases between. The CDR3 is made up of 18 amino acids. CDR3 bases: TGTGCCAGTAGTGCTCTCCTCGAGGTTGGGTCTGGGGCCAACGTCCTGACTTTC. Amino acid sequence: CASSALLEVGSGANVLTF.

This chain joins TRBV12-3 or TRBV12-4 and TRBJ1-3; no definite D call. The CDR3 sequence is 14 residues long. The V end was cut by 5 bases, the J end by 0 bases, with 8 bases between. The CDR3 nucleotides read TGTGCCAGCAGTCCCTCTCTCTCTGGAAACACCATATATTTT. Its translation: CASSPSLSGNTIYF.

This clonotype was picked up a small number of times. The CDR3: CASSSGYHEQFF. The CDR3 nucleotides are TGTGCCAGCAGTTCAGGGTACCATGAGCAGTTCTTC. The J gene is TRBJ2-1, the V gene TRBV5-6, with TRBD1 as a possible D gene (5 bases). The CDR3 spans 12 residues. CDR1 and CDR2 (germline): SGHDT, YYEEEE. V gave up 5 bases and J gave up 8 bases, with 11 bases separating them.

The rearrangement uses TRBV7-6 and TRBJ2-3; weak D call: TRBD1 (5 bases). Trimming removed 5 bases from V and 4 bases from J, with 13 bases in between. This CDR3 is 14 amino acids long. Per the germline V gene, CDR1 is SGHVS and CDR2 is FNYEAQ. The CDR3 is CASSRAGMADTQYF. In DNA, the CDR3 is TGTGCCAGCAGCAGGGCAGGGATGGCAGATACGCAGTATTTT.

This clonotype showed up just a few times. The V call is TRBV28, the J call TRBJ2-1; possible D gene TRBD1, 6 bases. CDR1 is MDHEN, CDR2 SYDVKM, per germline. CDR3 length equals 14 residues. Deletions cut 4 bases from V and 3 bases from J, with 10 bases between. The CDR3 loop is CASSYLTGYNEQFF. The DNA for the CDR3 is TGTGCCAGCAGTTACCTGACAGGCTACAATGAGCAGTTCTTC.

This clonotype was observed a few times. The chain employs TRBV6-1 and TRBJ2-7; D is unresolved. Per the germline V gene, CDR1 is MNHNS and CDR2 is SASEGT. The CDR3 totals 13 residues. V lost 4 bases and J lost 1, with 8 bases in between. Here the CDR3 reads CASSGTFSYEQYF. For the CDR3, the DNA is TGTGCCAGCAGTGGGACGTTTTCCTACGAGCAGTACTTC.

The V gene is TRBV24-1, the J gene TRBJ2-3; 8 positions match TRBD2. Trimming cost V 3 bases and J 2 bases; bases outside gene matches: 6. Germline assignment: CDR1 KGHDR and CDR2 SFDVKD. The CDR3 runs to 16 residues. CDR3 protein: CATSDVRGANTDTQYF. CDR3 sequence (DNA): TGTGCCACCAGTGATGTGCGGGGGGCTAACACAGATACGCAGTATTTT.

This chain uses TRBV6-2 or TRBV6-3 with TRBJ2-1, with D maybe TRBD2 (6 bases). The CDR3 sequence is 15 residues long. Trimming removed 2 bases from V and 1 base from J, with 9 bases in between. Germline V gene sequence: CDR1 MNHEY, CDR2 SVGEGT. The CDR3 protein is CASSYGGESYNEQFF. CDR3 sequence (DNA): TGTGCCAGCAGTTACGGCGGGGAATCCTACAATGAGCAGTTCTTC.

The chain recombines TRBV12-3 or TRBV12-4 with TRBJ2-7, with a possible D match to TRBD1 (6 bases). This CDR3 has 14 amino acids. V was clipped by 0 bases and J by 2 bases, with 8 bases between them. This CDR3 reads CASSLAQGTYEQYF. The CDR3 coding sequence is TGTGCCAGCAGTTTAGCCCAGGGGACCTACGAGCAGTACTTC.